This TCR beta chain was found in a study of blood T cell repertoires in COVID-19. Study details: Both acute and convalescent COVID-19 samples were obtained from the United States, Italy and Spain. T cells, B-cell-depleted T cells, or PBMCs supplied cDNA or gDNA.

In the original processing: It was from reference gene primer amplification that nucleated cell counts were estimated. Only in-frame clones appear in the TCRdb table, and some are missing; sequencing was by immunoSEQ multiplex PCR. V and J calls and clone size are copied from that table; D and trimming were computed from the DNA. The data contain about 48,000 clones, 75% to 85% of them singletons. This clone was detected only a few times. Per the germline V gene, CDR1 is SGHVS and CDR2 is FQNEAQ. With 5 bases clipped from V and 0 bases from J, the junction kept 11 bases outside the gene matches. The CDR3 consists of 19 residues.

The TCR was taken from a man aged 35 to 55 with acute or convalescent COVID-19. The rearrangement links TRBV7-8 to TRBJ2-1; TRBD1 agrees at 12 bases. What was sequenced was peripheral blood. Here the CDR3 reads CASSQRGQGAIGSYNEQFF. CDR3 bases: TGTGCCAGCAGCCAGAGGGGACAGGGGGCGATTGGCTCCTACAATGAGCAGTTCTTC.